The rows below give T cell receptor beta chains drawn from one sample of a study of cytomegalovirus exposure and HLA in healthy donors. TCRdb's copy holds only in-frame clones and misses some; the assay was immunoSEQ multiplex PCR. Here the sample spans some 65,000 clones, approximately 78% being singletons. Material: PBMCs. The source is a girl between 5 and 17 years old in good health and CMV-seropositive. Each CDR3 is given with its conserved first and last residue. D genes are given only for firm matches. Some rows have no size entry. The others give once, few or many, or a class for an expanded clone.

-,TRBV6-1,TRBD1,13,TRBJ1-2,CASSPDRDYGYTF,TGTGCCAGCAGTCCGGACAGGGACTATGGCTACACCTTC
few,TRBV4-3,TRBD1,15,TRBJ2-2,CASSQGTGSTGELFF,TGCGCCAGCAGCCAGGGGACAGGGAGCACCGGGGAGCTGTTTTTT
few,TRBV10-2,-,12,TRBJ2-7,CASSVGSYEQYF,TGCGCCAGCAGTGTAGGGAGCTACGAGCAGTACTTC
-,TRBV5-1,-,13,TRBJ2-7,CASTKGGLREQYF,TGCGCCAGCACGAAGGGGGGGCTGAGGGAGCAGTACTTC
-,TRBV29-1,-,8,TRBJ1-1,CSVDPAFF,TGCAGCGTTGACCCGGCTTTCTTT
-,TRBV27,TRBD2,15,TRBJ2-5,CASSLRLGGVETQYF,TGTGCCAGCAGTTTACGGCTGGGGGGGGTGGAGACCCAGTACTTC
-,TRBV11-2,TRBD2,17,TRBJ2-3,CASSLGLAGGPRDTQYF,TGTGCCAGCAGCTTGGGACTAGCGGGAGGGCCAAGAGATACGCAGTATTTT
-,TRBV5-4,TRBD2,18,TRBJ2-1,CASSQGLAGGGAGNEQFF,TGTGCCAGCAGCCAAGGACTAGCGGGTGGCGGTGCGGGGAACGAGCAGTTCTTC
once,TRBV19,TRBD1,14,TRBJ1-1,CASMLDRETTEAFF,TGTGCCAGTATGCTTGACAGGGAAACTACTGAAGCTTTCTTT
-,TRBV29-1,-,13,TRBJ2-1,CSVVTRTYNEQFF,TGCAGCGTTGTGACTAGAACCTACAATGAGCAGTTCTTC
few,TRBV6-5,-,16,TRBJ2-7,CASSYGSAAGPYEQYF,TGTGCCAGCAGTTACGGGTCGGCGGCAGGGCCCTACGAGCAGTACTTC
-,TRBV11-2,TRBD1,10,TRBJ1-2,CASSPTGDSF,TGTGCCAGCAGTCCGACGGGGGACAGTTTC
-,TRBV5-8,TRBD2,16,TRBJ2-7,CASSLIGRGASYEQYF,TGTGCCAGCAGCTTGATTGGGCGGGGGGCGTCGTACGAGCAGTACTTC
few,TRBV28,-,14,TRBJ2-3,CASRVVGNTDTQYF,TGTGCCAGCAGGGTGGTTGGCAACACAGATACGCAGTATTTT
few,TRBV4-1,TRBD1,18,TRBJ1-1,CASSTLLMTGIRNTEAFF,TGCGCCAGCAGCACACTCCTGATGACAGGGATAAGGAACACTGAAGCTTTCTTT
-,TRBV7-6,-,12,TRBJ1-1,CASHSGRGLAFF,TGTGCCAGCCATTCAGGAAGGGGCCTAGCTTTCTTT
-,TRBV4-1,TRBD2,15,TRBJ2-7,CASSQTSGVFDEQYF,TGCGCCAGCAGCCAAACTAGCGGGGTCTTCGACGAGCAGTACTTC
-,TRBV5-3,-,14,TRBJ2-7,CASLKSPGSYEQYF,TGTGCCAGCCTTAAGAGCCCAGGGTCCTACGAGCAGTACTTC
-,TRBV18,TRBD2,15,TRBJ2-1,CASSPSGYGLAEQFF,TGTGCCAGCTCACCATCAGGGTATGGACTAGCCGAGCAGTTCTTC
-,TRBV2,-,13,TRBJ1-4,CASGFGGNEKLFF,TGTGCCAGCGGGTTTGGGGGGAATGAAAAACTGTTTTTT
-,TRBV20-1,-,10,TRBJ2-7,CSASSHEQYF,TGCAGTGCTAGTTCTCACGAGCAGTACTTC
-,TRBV9,TRBD2,15,TRBJ2-3,CASCASGGAGDTQYF,TGTGCCAGCTGTGCTAGCGGGGGGGCTGGAGATACGCAGTATTTT
-,TRBV11-3,TRBD1,14,TRBJ2-3,CASSHGQGRDTQYF,TGTGCCAGCAGCCATGGACAGGGAAGGGATACGCAGTATTTT
-,TRBV7-2,TRBD1,12,TRBJ1-1,CASSRDSFEAFF,TGTGCCAGCAGCCGGGACAGCTTTGAAGCTTTCTTT
few,TRBV6-5,-,14,TRBJ1-4,CASSYDLSGKKLFF,TGTGCCAGCAGTTACGACTTATCAGGGAAGAAACTGTTTTTT
-,TRBV7-2,TRBD1,15,TRBJ2-3,CASSLGSQGADTQYF,TGTGCCAGCAGCTTAGGATCTCAGGGGGCAGATACGCAGTATTTT
-,TRBV6-5,TRBD2,14,TRBJ2-7,CASTRLAGLYEQYF,TGTGCCAGCACTCGACTAGCGGGACTTTACGAGCAGTACTTC
-,TRBV5-6,-,15,TRBJ2-5,CASSEQGRRWETQYF,TGTGCCAGCAGCGAACAGGGCAGGCGGTGGGAGACCCAGTACTTC
-,TRBV4-3,TRBD2,18,TRBJ2-1,CASSQDEVGLAETNEQFF,TGCGCCAGCAGCCAAGATGAAGTGGGACTAGCGGAAACCAATGAGCAGTTCTTC
-,TRBV18,-,14,TRBJ1-1,CASSSTPGDTEAFF,TGTGCCAGCTCATCAACTCCAGGGGACACTGAAGCTTTCTTT
-,TRBV7-2,-,15,TRBJ2-3,CASNPPKTSTDTQYF,TGTGCCAGCAACCCCCCGAAGACAAGCACAGATACGCAGTATTTT
-,TRBV25-1,TRBD2,14,TRBJ2-1,CASTYAGGPGEQFF,TGTGCCAGCACGTACGCGGGGGGGCCGGGTGAGCAGTTCTTC
few,TRBV2,-,11,TRBJ1-1,CASSLETEAFF,TGTGCCAGCTCTTTGGAGACTGAAGCTTTCTTT
few,TRBV4-2,-,11,TRBJ2-3,CASRLRDTQYF,TGTGCCAGCCGACTTCGAGATACGCAGTATTTT
-,TRBV6-4,TRBD1,11,TRBJ1-5,CASRNRDRGHF,TGTGCCAGCAGAAACCGGGACAGGGGGCATTTT
-,TRBV29-1,TRBD2,19,TRBJ2-3,CSVEHGRTSGRASTDTQYF,TGCAGCGTTGAGCATGGCCGGACTAGCGGGAGAGCTAGCACAGATACGCAGTATTTT
-,TRBV28,-,13,TRBJ1-2,CASSFGQGSGYTF,TGTGCCAGCAGTTTTGGGCAGGGGAGCGGCTACACCTTC
-,TRBV15,TRBD2,17,TRBJ2-7,CATSRGGTSGSKYEQYF,TGTGCCACCAGCAGAGGCGGGACTAGCGGGAGCAAGTACGAGCAGTACTTC
few,TRBV5-6,-,13,TRBJ2-1,CASSLGPYNEQFF,TGTGCCAGCAGCTTGGGGCCCTACAATGAGCAGTTCTTC
once,TRBV2,-,15,TRBJ1-2,CASSEAEGEIYGYTF,TGTGCCAGCAGTGAAGCCGAGGGGGAAATCTATGGCTACACCTTC
-,TRBV28,-,14,TRBJ1-1,CASSLTPMNTEAFF,TGTGCCAGCAGTTTGACACCGATGAACACTGAAGCTTTCTTT